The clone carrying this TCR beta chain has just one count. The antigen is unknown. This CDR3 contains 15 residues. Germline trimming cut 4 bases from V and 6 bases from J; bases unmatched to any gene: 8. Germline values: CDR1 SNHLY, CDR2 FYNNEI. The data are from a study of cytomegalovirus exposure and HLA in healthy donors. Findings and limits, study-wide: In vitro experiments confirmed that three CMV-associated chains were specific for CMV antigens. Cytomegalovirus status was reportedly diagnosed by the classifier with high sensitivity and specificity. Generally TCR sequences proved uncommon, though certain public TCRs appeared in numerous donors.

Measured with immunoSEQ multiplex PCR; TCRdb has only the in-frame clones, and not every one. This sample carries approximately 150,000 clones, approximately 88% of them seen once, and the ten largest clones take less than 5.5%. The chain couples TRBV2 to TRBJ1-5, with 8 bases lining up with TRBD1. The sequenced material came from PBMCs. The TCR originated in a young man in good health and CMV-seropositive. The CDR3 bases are TGTGCCAGCAGTGCCCCGGGACAGGACCTTCAGCCCCAGCATTTT. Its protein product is CASSAPGQDLQPQHF.